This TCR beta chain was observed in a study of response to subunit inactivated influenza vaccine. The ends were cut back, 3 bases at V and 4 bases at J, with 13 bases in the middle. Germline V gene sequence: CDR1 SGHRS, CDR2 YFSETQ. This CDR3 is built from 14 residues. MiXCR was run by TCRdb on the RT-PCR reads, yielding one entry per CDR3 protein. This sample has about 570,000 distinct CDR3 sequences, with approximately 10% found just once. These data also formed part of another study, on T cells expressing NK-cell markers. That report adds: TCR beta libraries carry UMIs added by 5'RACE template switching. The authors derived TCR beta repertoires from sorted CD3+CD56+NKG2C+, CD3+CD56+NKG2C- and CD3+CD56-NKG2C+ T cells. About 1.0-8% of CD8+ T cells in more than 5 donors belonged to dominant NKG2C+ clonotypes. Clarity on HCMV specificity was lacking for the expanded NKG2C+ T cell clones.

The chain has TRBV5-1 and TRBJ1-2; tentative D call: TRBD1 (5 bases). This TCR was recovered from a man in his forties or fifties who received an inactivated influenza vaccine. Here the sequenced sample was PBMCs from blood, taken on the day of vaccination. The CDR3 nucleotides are TGCGCCAGCAGCTCGTTTGGGGGGGTCTATGGCTACACCTTC. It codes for CASSSFGGVYGYTF.